The 21 T cell receptor beta chains presented below share a single source sample, sequenced in a study of ipilimumab plus nivolumab after autologous stem cell transplantation. The method was immunoSEQ multiplex PCR; TCRdb's version includes in-frame clones alone and lacks a portion of them. The sample holds 20,000 to 25,000 clones, over 65% seen once. The sample consisted of PBMCs, taken in a trial of ipilimumab plus nivolumab as post-transplant consolidation. These receptors originate from a male donor with diffuse large B-cell lymphoma.

V gene TRBV19 combines with J gene TRBJ2-7; D is undetermined. Germline CDR1 is LNHDA and CDR2 is SQIVND (reference sequence). The CDR3 contains 14 residues. Trimming took 7 bases from V and 2 from J, leaving 15 bases between them. CDR3: CASKVAGDTYEQYF. The CDR3 bases are TGTGCCAGTAAAGTGGCAGGTGATACCTACGAGCAGTACTTC.

V and J are TRBV7-6 and TRBJ2-3; 9 bases fit TRBD1. Germline V CDR1 and CDR2: SGHVS, FNYEAQ. With 3 bases clipped from V and 1 base from J, the junction kept 2 bases outside the gene matches. The CDR3 has 15 amino acids. The CDR3 protein is CASSFRTGGTDTQYF. Here the CDR3 DNA reads TGTGCCAGCAGCTTCAGGACAGGGGGCACAGATACGCAGTATTTT.

V is TRBV6-5 and J is TRBJ1-5; 9 bases match TRBD1. V was pared by 5 bases and J by 5 bases, with 4 bases of the junction left unmatched. The CDR3 runs 14 residues. Germline loops: CDR1 MNHEY, CDR2 SVGAGI. The CDR3 spells CASSAGQGYQPQHF. The CDR3 DNA reads TGTGCCAGCAGTGCGGGACAGGGTTATCAGCCCCAGCATTTT.

V gene TRBV28 combines with J gene TRBJ2-1, with D tentatively TRBD2 (6 bases). This CDR3 is 17 amino acids long. Germline CDR1 MDHEN, CDR2 SYDVKM. With 6 bases removed from V and 8 bases from J, the gap between germline ends came to 26 bases. CDR3 sequence (DNA): TGTGCCAGCAGGGGGGGAAAGTGGTGGGTGGCACTCGATGAGCAGTTCTTC. Its translation: CASRGGKWWVALDEQFF.

This clone showed up just once. The chain uses TRBV10-3 and TRBJ2-6, with D possibly matching TRBD2 (6 bases). The CDR3 covers 13 residues. Germline values: CDR1 ENHRY, CDR2 SYGVKD. V was clipped by 10 bases and J by 2 bases, with 9 bases between them. The CDR3 here is CATGEAGANVLTF. The DNA for the CDR3 is TGTGCCACCGGGGAGGCTGGGGCCAACGTCCTGACTTTC.

The chain carries TRBV30 and TRBJ2-7, with 7 positions matching TRBD1. V shed 6 bases, J shed 1 base, and the junction held 3 bases outside the gene matches. The CDR3 sequence is 12 residues long. Germline V gene data show CDR1 as GTSNPN and CDR2 as SVGIG (reference sequence). This chain's CDR3 is CACRDSSYEQYF. CDR3 sequence (DNA): TGTGCCTGTCGGGACAGTTCCTACGAGCAGTACTTC.

This chain joins TRBV4-2 and TRBJ1-4; no reliable D call. Germline V gene data show CDR1 as LGHNA and CDR2 as YNFKEQ. V was cut by 6 bases and J by 3 bases, with 11 bases left in between. The length of the CDR3 is 14 residues. CDR3 in DNA: TGTGCCAGCAGATCAGGCCCCTCTAATGAAAAACTGTTTTTT. It specifies CASRSGPSNEKLFF.

Details on this clone: Other DNA variants within this sample encode the same CDR3. The chain carries TRBV21-1 and TRBJ2-4; the table's D call, TRBD1, was not checked against the DNA. TRBV21-1 is classified as a pseudogene. This CDR3 is built from 17 residues. The DNA of the CDR3 is TGTGCCAGCAGCCCCCAGGAACAGGGGAGGGCCAAAAACATTCAGTACTTC. The encoded protein is CASSPQEQGRAKNIQYF.

The rearrangement uses TRBV30 and TRBJ2-1; 9 bases are shared with TRBD2. The length of the CDR3 is 15 residues. Germline loops: CDR1 GTSNPN, CDR2 SVGIG (reference sequence). The junction had 14 bases not matched to a gene; V was cut back by 7 bases and J by 7 bases. The CDR3, as DNA: TGTGCCTTGGGGCGGGGGGGCCCCTTTGGGAATGAGCAGTTCTTC. Translating gives CALGRGGPFGNEQFF.

This clone was detected only a few times. The J gene is TRBJ2-5, the V gene TRBV5-1; no reliable D call. The CDR3 is 15 amino acids. The germline CDR1 and CDR2 sequences are SGHRS and YFSETQ. V gave up 1 base and J gave up 2 bases, with 12 bases separating them. The CDR3: CASSLSWVGQETQYF. Here the CDR3 DNA reads TGCGCCAGCAGCTTGAGCTGGGTGGGGCAAGAGACCCAGTACTTC.

The V gene is TRBV7-2, the J gene TRBJ2-7, with D unclear. Trimming stripped 5 bases from V and 0 bases from J, with 2 bases between. Germline CDR1 SGHTA, CDR2 FQGNSA. CDR3 size: 11 residues. The DNA for the CDR3 is TGTGCCAGCAGCCGCTCCTACGAGCAGTACTTC. It encodes CASSRSYEQYF. Full variable domain (missing parts from reference TRBV7-2 and TRBJ2-7): GAGVSQSPSNKVTEKGKDVELRCDPISGHTALYWYRQSLGQGLEFLIYFQGNSAPDKSGLPSDRFSAERTGGSVSTLTIQRTQQEDSAVYLCASSRSYEQYFGPGTRLTVT.

V and J are TRBV5-1 and TRBJ1-2, with D perhaps matching TRBD1 (5 bases). Trimming removed 2 bases at V and 2 bases at J, with 13 bases between. CDR1 and CDR2 from the germline V gene are SGHRS and YFSETQ. The length of the CDR3 is 15 residues. This CDR3 is CASSLWGTQNYGYTF. CDR3 nucleotide sequence: TGCGCCAGCAGCTTATGGGGGACCCAAAACTATGGCTACACCTTC.

This clone was counted between two and nine times. The chain employs TRBV7-9 and TRBJ1-5; possible D gene TRBD1, 5 bases. The CDR3 runs 13 residues. Between the trimmed V and J ends, which lost 5 bases and 4 bases, there was a span of 9 bases. Germline loops: CDR1 SEHNR, CDR2 FQNEAQ (reference sequence). CDR3 protein: CASSPGWNQPQHF. Here the CDR3 DNA reads TGTGCCAGCAGCCCAGGGTGGAATCAGCCCCAGCATTTT.

This clone showed up just a few times. The chain joins TRBV7-9 to TRBJ2-2; D may be TRBD1 (6 bases). The germline V gene encodes CDR1 SEHNR and CDR2 FQNEAQ (reference sequence). V shed 2 bases and J shed 5 bases, with 15 bases lying between them. The CDR3 loop spans 16 amino acids. The chain's CDR3 is CASSLTGTIVTGELFF. Written as DNA, the CDR3 is TGTGCCAGCAGCTTAACGGGGACAATCGTTACCGGGGAGCTGTTTTTT.

This chain links TRBV25-1 with TRBJ1-2, with 9 positions matching TRBD1. Germline V gene data show CDR1 as MGHDK and CDR2 as SYGVNS. The V gene end was trimmed by 8 bases and the J gene end by 8 bases; junction bases not matched to a gene: 9. The CDR3 has 13 amino acids. CDR3 DNA: TGTGCCAGCGGAACAGGGGGCTGGGGAGGCTACACCTTC. Translated, it gives CASGTGGWGGYTF.

This clone was seen once. The chain is built from TRBV7-8 and TRBJ2-3, with D possibly matching TRBD1 (6 bases). CDR3 length equals 15 residues. Germline CDR1 SGHVS, CDR2 FQNEAQ. V lost 3 bases and J 3 bases, leaving 13 bases between the germline ends. The CDR3 DNA follows: TGTGCCAGCAGCTTGGGCAGGGGCGGGACAGATACGCAGTATTTT. As protein: CASSLGRGGTDTQYF.

The rearrangement links TRBV15 to TRBJ2-5; D is unresolved. Trimming took 1 base from V and 1 from J, leaving 10 bases between them. The germline gives CDR1 LNHNV, CDR2 YYDKDF (reference sequence). The CDR3 contains 15 residues. CDR3 sequence: CATSRANVPQETQYF. The CDR3 DNA is TGTGCCACCAGCAGAGCCAATGTGCCCCAAGAGACCCAGTACTTC.

This chain connects TRBV19 to TRBJ2-1; D remains unclear. CDR3 size: 12 residues. Germline CDR1 is LNHDA and CDR2 is SQIVND (reference sequence). The V and J ends lost 7 bases and 5 bases respectively, with 9 bases between them. CDR3 DNA: TGTGCCAGTAATGGTGGCCACAATGAGCAGTTCTTC. Translated, it gives CASNGGHNEQFF.

The V and J genes are TRBV28 and TRBJ2-7; D is uncertain. CDR3 size: 19 residues. Germline loops: CDR1 MDHEN, CDR2 SYDVKM. V lost 2 bases and J lost 1, with 24 bases in between. CDR3: CASSLPRRGRVAGSYEQYF. In nucleotides, the CDR3 is TGTGCCAGCAGTTTACCTAGAAGAGGACGCGTCGCTGGATCCTACGAGCAGTACTTC.

In the case of this clone: The same CDR3 is also encoded by other DNA sequences in this sample. DNA for the CDR3: TGTGCCAGCCCAACAACAGGGGTCAATCAGCCCCAGCATTTT. This gives the protein CASPTTGVNQPQHF. The chain links TRBV7-6 to TRBJ1-5; 7 nucleotides match TRBD1. The CDR3 loop spans 14 amino acids. CDR1 and CDR2 (germline): SGHVS, FNYEAQ. J gave up 3 bases and V 8 bases, and 7 bases lay outside the gene matches.

The chain recombines TRBV5-4 with TRBJ2-1; TRBD2 matches at 10 bases. The V segment lost 7 bases and the J segment 1 base; nucleotides outside the gene matches: 5. Germline V CDR1 and CDR2: SGHNT, YYREEE (reference sequence). This CDR3 region has 15 residues. The CDR3 sequence: CASAIAGGSYNEQFF. The CDR3 DNA reads as TGTGCCAGCGCTATAGCGGGGGGATCCTACAATGAGCAGTTCTTC.